These 19 T cell receptor beta chains were sequenced from one sample in a study of T cells in Graves' hyperthyroidism and ophthalmopathy. TCR beta CDR3 sequences were amplified from RNA transcripts. A set of HTBI primers served as the primers for a first-round RT-PCR of the TCR CDR3. One entry per CDR3 protein results from TCRdb running MiXCR on the multiplex PCR reads. The sample has almost 350,000 distinct CDR3 sequences, about a sixth seen once. The source material was blood. The receptors were gathered from a middle-aged woman with Graves' ophthalmopathy.

This clonotype came up many times. The V call is TRBV6-1, the J call TRBJ1-5; D is unresolved. The CDR3 consists of 13 residues. The germline CDR1 and CDR2 sequences are MNHNS and SASEGT. With 8 bases removed from V and 4 bases from J, the gap between germline ends came to 12 bases. The DNA of the CDR3 is TGTGCCAGCCTTGTAGTCCCTAATCAGCCCCAGCATTTT. As protein: CASLVVPNQPQHF.

This clonotype was seen at least ten times. J is TRBJ2-2 and V is TRBV13; no firm D call. This CDR3 comprises 13 residues. Trimming left V 0 bases short and J 6 bases short, with 5 bases between. In germline, CDR1 is PRHDT, CDR2 FYEKMQ (reference sequence). The CDR3 DNA follows: TGTGCCAGCAGCTTAGGCGAAGCCGGGGAGCTGTTTTTT. It translates to CASSLGEAGELFF.

This clonotype was seen many times. The CDR3 DNA reads TGTGCCAGCAGCTTTTCGGGACAGGGGGTTTCACCCCTCCACTTT. It translates to CASSFSGQGVSPLHF. V usage is TRBV7-9 and J usage is TRBJ1-6; 11 bases are a match to TRBD1. The germline V gene has CDR1 SEHNR and CDR2 FQNEAQ (reference sequence). The junction had 4 bases not matched to a gene; V was cut back by 3 bases and J by 9 bases. This CDR3 is 15 amino acids long.

This clonotype was observed many times. This chain connects TRBV9 to TRBJ2-6; 14 bases are shared with TRBD2. Germline lookup yields CDR1 SGDLS and CDR2 YYNGEE. The trim removed 4 bases at V and 3 bases at J, leaving 6 bases unmatched. This CDR3 has 18 residues. DNA for the CDR3: TGTGCCAGCAGCTACGGACTAGCGGGAGGAAGTGGGGCCAACGTCCTGACTTTC. Its translation: CASSYGLAGGSGANVLTF.

The rearrangement uses TRBV4-1 and TRBJ2-7; possibly TRBD2 for D (5 bases). Deletions cut 0 bases from V and 5 bases from J, with 11 bases between. There are 14 residues in the CDR3. CDR1 is MGHRA, CDR2 YSYEKL, per germline. This CDR3 is CASSQDQRRDEQYF. The CDR3, as DNA: TGCGCCAGCAGCCAAGATCAACGGCGGGACGAGCAGTACTTC.

The chain combines TRBV6-1 with TRBJ1-5, with a weak D call TRBD1 (5 bases). CDR3 length: 13 amino acids. The germline V gene has CDR1 MNHNS and CDR2 SASEGT. The ends were cut back, 8 bases at V and 2 bases at J, with 10 bases in the middle. CDR3 nucleotides: TGTGCCAGCGTGTCGGGGGGCAATCAGCCCCAGCATTTT. Translating it yields CASVSGGNQPQHF.

This clonotype was counted at least ten times. This chain joins TRBV5-1 and TRBJ2-7, with TRBD1 identical over 7 bases. The CDR3 totals 14 residues. Per the germline V gene, CDR1 is SGHRS and CDR2 is YFSETQ. The V segment lost 4 bases and the J segment 6 bases; nucleotides outside the gene matches: 10. The CDR3 reads CASSRIGGSGEQYF. The CDR3 DNA sequence: TGCGCCAGCAGCCGGATAGGGGGCTCTGGCGAGCAGTACTTC.

This chain connects TRBV25-1 to TRBJ1-2; D not certain. The CDR3 is 16 amino acids. V gave up 1 base and J gave up 3 bases, with 15 bases separating them. The V gene's germline CDR1 is MGHDK and CDR2 SYGVNS. For the CDR3, the DNA is TGTGCCAGCAGTGAATTACCCCCAGGCGAACACTATGGCTACACCTTC. This sequence encodes CASSELPPGEHYGYTF.

This clonotype has a count of ten or more. The V call is TRBV6-4, the J call TRBJ2-3; TRBD2 might be the D (5 bases). The CDR3 loop spans 13 amino acids. CDR1 MRHNA and CDR2 SNTAGT come from the germline V gene. The V and J ends lost 4 bases and 8 bases respectively, with 13 bases between them. The CDR3 DNA reads as TGTGCCAGCAGTGGTGAGGCGGGCGGTACGCAGTATTTT. This codes for CASSGEAGGTQYF.

The chain uses TRBV19 and TRBJ1-5; the match to TRBD1 covers 7 bases. The CDR3 totals 14 residues. The V segment lost 5 bases and the J segment 8 bases; nucleotides outside the gene matches: 9. Looked up from germline, CDR1 is LNHDA and CDR2 is SQIVND (reference sequence). For the CDR3, the DNA is TGTGCCAGTAGTTCAACAGGGGTGGCTGAGCCCCAGCATTTT. It yields the protein CASSSTGVAEPQHF.

This clonotype came up many times. J is TRBJ2-7 and V is TRBV20-1; D is undetermined. Germline assignment: CDR1 DFQATT and CDR2 SNEGSKA (reference sequence). This CDR3 spans 13 amino acids. Trimming stripped 4 bases from V and 4 bases from J, with 14 bases between. This chain's CDR3 is CSAIPPTSYEQYF. The DNA of the CDR3 is TGCAGTGCTATACCGCCCACATCTTACGAGCAGTACTTC.

This clonotype was seen at least ten times. This rearrangement joins TRBV2 to TRBJ1-1; TRBD1 matches 11 bases. Trimming cost V 8 bases and J 5 bases; bases outside gene matches: 10. CDR3 size: 15 residues. The germline V gene has CDR1 SNHLY and CDR2 FYNNEI. CDR3 nucleotide sequence: TGTGCCAGCCGACACGGACAGGGGGCGAGGACTGAAGCTTTCTTT. Translation: CASRHGQGARTEAFF. The full variable domain, with the rest looked up from reference TRBV2 and TRBJ1-1, is EPEVTQTPSHQVTQMGQEVILRCVPISNHLYFYWYRQILGQKVEFLVSFYNNEISEKSEIFDDQFSVERPDGSNFTLKIRSTKLEDSAMYFCASRHGQGARTEAFFGQGTRLTVV.

This clonotype was seen only a few times. The V gene is TRBV7-9, the J gene TRBJ2-5; 10 nucleotides agree with TRBD1. The ends lost 5 bases at V and 4 bases at J; junction bases unmatched: 7. Germline CDR1 SEHNR, CDR2 FQNEAQ (reference sequence). The CDR3 is made up of 15 amino acids. The CDR3 sequence: CASSIGQGGGETQYF. DNA for the CDR3: TGTGCCAGCAGCATAGGACAGGGGGGCGGAGAGACCCAGTACTTC.

This clonotype came up many times. The CDR3, as DNA: TGTGCCTGGAGCAGGGGAAGGCAGTCCACCGGGGAGCTGTTTTTT. Translation gives CAWSRGRQSTGELFF. The chain couples TRBV30 to TRBJ2-2; D may be TRBD1 (6 bases). V was clipped by 3 bases and J by 4 bases, with 15 bases between them. The CDR3 is 15 residues long. Germline CDR1 reads GTSNPN; CDR2 reads SVGIG (reference sequence).

This rearrangement joins TRBV6-5 to TRBJ1-2; 9 nucleotides line up with TRBD1. The germline V gene has CDR1 MNHEY and CDR2 SVGAGI. The J segment lost 4 bases and the V segment lost 4 bases, leaving 13 bases of the junction unmatched. The CDR3 loop spans 17 amino acids. The CDR3 spells CASSSRLGTGFPYGYTF. In DNA form, the CDR3 reads TGTGCCAGCAGTTCTCGCCTAGGGACAGGGTTTCCCTATGGCTACACCTTC.

This chain joins TRBV27 and TRBJ2-5, with 10 bases fitting TRBD1. Germline V gene lookup returns CDR1 MNHEY and CDR2 SMNVEV (reference sequence). V gave up 0 bases and J gave up 5 bases; unmatched junction bases: 9. This CDR3 contains 17 residues. The CDR3 bases are TGTGCCAGCAGTTTATCACCTGACAGGGGGCGACGGGAGACCCAGTACTTC. It encodes CASSLSPDRGRRETQYF.

This clonotype was seen repeatedly, ten times or more. V usage is TRBV28 and J usage is TRBJ1-6; D is possibly TRBD1 (6 bases). V was pared by 2 bases and J by 5 bases, with 10 bases between. Germline V CDR1 and CDR2: MDHEN, SYDVKM. CDR3 size: 15 residues. The DNA for the CDR3 is TGTGCCAGCAGTTTAACAGGGTCGCATAATTCACCCCTCCACTTT. It specifies CASSLTGSHNSPLHF.

This clonotype was seen many times. The CDR3 sequence: CASSQPALNTEAFF. In DNA form, the CDR3 reads TGTGCCAGCAGCCAACCCGCCCTGAACACTGAAGCTTTCTTT. The chain is built from TRBV3-1 and TRBJ1-1; D uncertain. CDR1 and CDR2 (germline): LGHDT, YNNKEL (reference sequence). The CDR3 length is 14 residues. V was cut by 2 bases and J by 0 bases, with 7 bases left in between.

At least ten counts were recorded for this clonotype. The V call is TRBV6-5, the J call TRBJ1-5, with D maybe TRBD1 (6 bases). This CDR3 region has 13 residues. CDR1 and CDR2 (germline): MNHEY, SVGAGI. V was shortened by 7 bases and J by 3 bases, with 10 bases between the two germline ends. This CDR3 is CASTGAINQPQHF. The DNA of the CDR3 is TGTGCCAGCACAGGGGCAATCAATCAGCCCCAGCATTTT.